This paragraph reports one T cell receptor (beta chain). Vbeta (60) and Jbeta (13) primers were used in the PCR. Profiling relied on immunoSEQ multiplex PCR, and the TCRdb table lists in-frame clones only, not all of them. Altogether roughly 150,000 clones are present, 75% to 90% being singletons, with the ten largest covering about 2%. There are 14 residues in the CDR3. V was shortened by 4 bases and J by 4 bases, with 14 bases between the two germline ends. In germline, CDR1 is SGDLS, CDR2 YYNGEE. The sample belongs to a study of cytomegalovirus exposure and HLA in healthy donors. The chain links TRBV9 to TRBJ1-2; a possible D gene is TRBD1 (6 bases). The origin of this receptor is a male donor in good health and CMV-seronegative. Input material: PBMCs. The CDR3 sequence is CASSLAGQTYGYTF. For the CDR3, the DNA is TGTGCCAGCAGCCTTGCCGGACAGACCTATGGCTACACCTTC.